This T cell receptor beta chain was identified during a study of regulatory and conventional T cells in RAG deficiency. General study points: RAG-deficient patients showed markedly lower Shannon entropy and higher Simpson indices than control T-cell subsets. Omenn patients showed >85% Treg-Tconv overlap and shorter CDR3 lengths. In Omenn syndrome, sorted "Tregs" may be peripherally activated cells.

V gave up 6 bases and J gave up 8 bases, with 5 bases separating them. In germline, CDR1 is MNHNS, CDR2 SASEGT. The CDR3 is made up of 10 amino acids. Produced via immunoSEQ multiplex PCR; TCRdb's table is partial and in-frame only. Seen here are tens of thousands of clones, around 90% observed once, and the top ten hold approximately 5.4%. A word on this clone: The antigen remains undetermined.

Separately, the same data were catalogued under a study of regulatory T cells. That publication notes: Primers: 52 TRBV forward and 13 TRBJ reverse. Regulatory T cells showed the strongest V-J pair restriction and V/J gene skewing among patient repertoires.

V and J are TRBV6-1 and TRBJ2-1; D remains unclear. This clonotype was obtained from a human donor in good health. The sample taken for sequencing was CD8+ T cells sorted from blood. The CDR3 DNA reads as TGTGCCAGCAGGAGTGATGAGCAGTTCTTC. It specifies CASRSDEQFF.